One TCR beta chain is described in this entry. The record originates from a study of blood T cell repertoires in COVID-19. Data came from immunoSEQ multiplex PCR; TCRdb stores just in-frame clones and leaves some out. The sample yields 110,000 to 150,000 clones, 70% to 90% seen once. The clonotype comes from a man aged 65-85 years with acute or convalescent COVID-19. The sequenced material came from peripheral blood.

DNA for the CDR3: TGTGCCAGCAGCCGAAAAGGGGGCTTCGGGGAGCTGTTTTTT. Translated, it gives CASSRKGGFGELFF. The chain joins TRBV11-3 to TRBJ2-2; 7 bases map to TRBD1. This CDR3 has 14 residues. The junction had 7 bases not matched to a gene; V was cut back by 5 bases and J by 7 bases. Germline CDR1 reads SGHNT; CDR2 reads YENEEA.